This passage covers 2 T cell receptor beta chains from one sample sequenced in a study of T cell responses to AZD1222 COVID-19 vaccine. This table comes from immunoSEQ multiplex PCR, and its TCRdb copy is limited to in-frame clones, with some not included. The sample consists of roughly 99,000 clones, around 90% of them appearing once. This sample comprised peripheral blood, obtained 28 days after the second AZD1222 dose. These receptor sequences come from an adult who received the AZD1222 COVID-19 vaccine.

The rearrangement links TRBV6-5 to TRBJ1-1; D gene ambiguous. This CDR3 contains 14 residues. V was trimmed by 0 bases and J by 4 bases, leaving 9 bases between them. Per germline, CDR1 MNHEY and CDR2 SVGAGI. In DNA form, the CDR3 reads TGTGCCAGCAGTTACTCGGGAACGGGCACTGAAGCTTTCTTT. Translation gives CASSYSGTGTEAFF.

J is TRBJ2-5 and V is TRBV6-1, with 10 bases aligning to TRBD2. The trim removed 3 bases at V and 1 base at J, leaving 11 bases unmatched. The CDR3 contains 18 residues. Germline-derived CDR1 and CDR2 are MNHNS and SASEGT. In nucleotides, the CDR3 is TGTGCCAGCAGTGACGTAACTAGCGGGGCGACGATCCAAGAGACCCAGTACTTC. Protein sequence: CASSDVTSGATIQETQYF.